The source of this TCR beta chain is a study of T-cell memory formation after mild COVID-19. Study-wide results and caveats: Researchers found some responding clones in pre-infection memory, a sign that cross-reactive memory joined. The main location of contracting CD4+ clones was CM and EM, and that of contracting CD8+ clones was EMRA.

CDR1 is MNHEY and CDR2 is SVGAGI in the germline V gene. CDR3 size: 14 residues. V was shortened by 2 bases and J by 2 bases, with 9 bases between the two germline ends. Comment on this clonotype: The antigen is unknown.

Constant-segment primers and 5'RACE yielded cDNA libraries for TCR alpha and TCR beta, each carrying sample barcodes and UMIs. TCRdb itself ran the 5' RACE reads through MiXCR, one entry per CDR3 protein. This sample has about 180,000 distinct CDR3 sequences, with about 18% found just once. The chain is built from TRBV6-5 and TRBJ1-1; the D is unclear. The sample consisted of PBMCs or a T cell subset sorted from them (not recorded which). The clonotype was recovered from a man younger than 30 who had mild COVID-19 (a few samples of this study predate the infection). Cell type and time point are not known. The CDR3 bases are TGTGCCAGCAGTTACGGGAGAGTAAACACTGAAGCTTTCTTT. Translating gives CASSYGRVNTEAFF.